A single sample is the source of the 9 T cell receptor beta chains below, sequenced in a study of T-cell reconstitution after alpha-beta-depleted transplantation in children. Preparation of the TCRbeta library involved a method that used unique molecular identifiers. Using its own MiXCR run on the PCR reads, TCRdb lists one record per CDR3 protein. The top ten hold 28% of the sample, which has some 200,000 distinct CDR3 sequences, roughly a tenth seen once. The sample consisted of PBMCs, taken before TCRalphabeta/CD19-depleted stem cell transplant. These receptors were obtained from a child in the first two years of life with acute myeloid leukemia, due to receive a stem cell transplant.

Worth noting for this clonotype: This clone may be a read error of a much larger clone one base away. CDR3 loop: CASPQARTQGTQYF. In DNA form, the CDR3 reads TGTGCCAGCCCGCAGGCAAGGACTCAGGGGACCCAGTACTTC. The chain employs TRBV7-9 and TRBJ2-5, with D perhaps being TRBD1 or TRBD2 (5 bases each). CDR1 is SEHNR and CDR2 is FQNEAQ in the germline V gene (reference sequence). V lost 8 bases and J lost 7, with 20 bases in between. CDR3 size: 14 residues. Looking up the rest from reference TRBV7-9 and TRBJ2-5 gives the full variable domain: DTGVSQNPRHKITKRGQNVTFRCDPISEHNRLYWYRQTLGQGPEFLTYFQNEAQLEKSRLLSDRFSAERPKGSFSTLEIQRTEQGDSAMYLCASPQARTQGTQYFGPGTRLLVL.

This clonotype was recorded many times. The chain couples TRBV10-2 to TRBJ1-5; no clear D gene. V dropped 8 bases and J dropped 6 bases, with 5 bases sitting between them. Germline V gives CDR1 WSHSY, CDR2 SAAADI. This CDR3 region has 10 residues. The CDR3 region has the DNA TGCGCCAGCCAAGCTCAGCCCCAGCATTTT. Its protein product is CASQAQPQHF.

Concerning this clonotype: Possible read error: a much larger clone is one base away. V and J are TRBV6-2 or TRBV6-3 and TRBJ2-3; TRBD2 aligns across 8 bases. This CDR3 has 15 residues. Trimming took 6 bases from V and 7 from J; bases not matched to a gene: 12. In germline, CDR1 is MNHEY, CDR2 SVGEGT. The chain's CDR3 is CASSPGGGRTYTQYF. CDR3 coding DNA: TGTGCCAGCAGCCCGGGGGGCGGGAGGACATATACGCAGTATTTT.

The chain combines TRBV12-3 or TRBV12-4 with TRBJ1-2; D gene ambiguous. The CDR3 spans 13 residues. V was cut by 2 bases and J by 8 bases, with 12 bases left in between. CDR3 coding DNA: TGTGCCAGCAGTTTATGGGGAACTGGGGGCTACACCTTC. This codes for CASSLWGTGGYTF.

This clonotype showed up many times. The chain joins TRBV20-1 to TRBJ2-1; D unclear. Trimming cost V 0 bases and J 0 bases, with 15 bases left between them. The CDR3 length is 17 residues. Germline lookup yields CDR1 DFQATT and CDR2 SNEGSKA (reference sequence). This chain's CDR3 is CSAREYRTLNSYNEQFF. CDR3 sequence (DNA): TGCAGTGCTAGAGAATATAGGACCCTCAACTCCTACAATGAGCAGTTCTTC.

This clonotype was detected many times. The J gene is TRBJ2-6, the V gene TRBV5-1, with D unresolved. Trimming left V 5 bases short and J 1 base short, with 4 bases between. The CDR3 is 13 amino acids. Germline V gene data show CDR1 as SGHRS and CDR2 as YFSETQ. The CDR3 sequence: CASSISGANVLTF. The DNA of the CDR3 is TGCGCCAGCAGTATTTCTGGGGCCAACGTCCTGACTTTC.

Many counts were recorded for this clonotype. This chain links TRBV28 with TRBJ1-5, with D possibly matching TRBD1 (6 bases). From germline, CDR1 is MDHEN and CDR2 SYDVKM. V shed 8 bases and J shed 1 base, with 9 bases lying between them. The CDR3 loop spans 13 amino acids. The CDR3 spells CASGQRSNQPQHF. CDR3 in DNA: TGTGCCAGCGGACAGAGGAGCAATCAGCCCCAGCATTTT.

This clonotype has just a few counts. The chain recombines TRBV29-1 with TRBJ2-1, with D possibly matching TRBD1 (6 bases). The CDR3 spans 16 residues. Germline V gives CDR1 SQVTM, CDR2 ANQGSEA. Trimming took off 7 bases at V and 0 bases at J, with 19 bases between the two ends. In DNA, the CDR3 is TGCAGCGCTGTGGCCCCCAGGACAGTCTCCTACAATGAGCAGTTCTTC. The encoded protein is CSAVAPRTVSYNEQFF.

About this clonotype: A read error may account for a junction end that differs from germline. V is TRBV5-1 and J is TRBJ2-5; 7 positions agree with TRBD2. Germline-derived CDR1 and CDR2 are SGHRS and YFSETQ. This CDR3 contains 14 residues. The CDR3 here is CAMGSTAGEETQYF. CDR3 DNA: TGTGCCATGGGCTCCACGGCGGGAGAAGAGACCCAGTACTTC. Based on the CDR3 plus reference TRBV5-1 and TRBJ2-5, the full variable domain is KAGVTQTPRYLIKTRGQQVTLSCSPISGHRSVSWYQQTPGQGLQFLFEYFSETQRNKGNFPGRFSGRQFSNSRSEMNVSTLELGDSALYLCAMGSTAGEETQYFGPGTRLLVL.